The 8 T cell receptor beta chains below all came from one sample that was sequenced in a study of cytomegalovirus exposure and HLA in healthy donors. Amplification used 60 Vbeta primers and 13 Jbeta primers. Clones were read by immunoSEQ multiplex PCR, and TCRdb kept only the in-frame ones, dropping some. The profile shows under 200,000 clones, 82% of them singletons. The specimen was PBMCs. These receptors were taken from a male donor in good health and CMV-seropositive.

The chain carries TRBV2 and TRBJ1-2; 10 bases are shared with TRBD1. CDR1 and CDR2 (germline): SNHLY, FYNNEI. This CDR3 is 16 amino acids long. After removal of 7 bases from V and 6 bases from J, the junction contained 14 bases not matched to a gene. CDR3 DNA sequence: TGTGCCAGCACAGAGGGACAGGGGAGATCAGATCATGGCTACACCTTC. It yields the protein CASTEGQGRSDHGYTF.

This sequence joins TRBV19 and TRBJ2-3, with TRBD2 as a possible D gene (5 bases). The CDR3 has 14 residues. Germline-derived CDR1 and CDR2 are LNHDA and SQIVND (reference sequence). Trimming took off 9 bases at V and 0 bases at J, with 13 bases between the two ends. The CDR3 nucleotides read TGTGCCAGCAAGCGGACCTCTAGCACAGATACGCAGTATTTT. Encoded protein: CASKRTSSTDTQYF. Full variable domain (outside the CDR3, taken from reference TRBV19 and TRBJ2-3): DGGITQSPKYLFRKEGQNVTLSCEQNLNHDAMYWYRQDPGQGLRLIYYSQIVNDFQKGDIAEGYSVSREKKESFPLTVTSAQKNPTAFYLCASKRTSSTDTQYFGPGTRLTVL.

The count of this clone is one. The chain links TRBV7-6 to TRBJ2-7; 14 nucleotides agree with TRBD2. CDR3 size: 18 residues. The junction had 16 bases not matched to a gene; V was cut back by 8 bases and J by 4 bases. The germline V gene has CDR1 SGHVS and CDR2 FNYEAQ. The CDR3 DNA sequence: TGTGCCAGCGCAAGGGGGCCAGGGACTAGCGGGAGAGATTACGAGCAGTACTTC. This sequence encodes CASARGPGTSGRDYEQYF.

In its sample, this clone was seen once. The chain uses TRBV7-2 and TRBJ2-7; 15 bases agree with TRBD2. CDR1 and CDR2 from the germline V gene are SGHTA and FQGNSA. This CDR3 is built from 15 residues. The V and J ends lost 5 bases and 5 bases, in that order; junction bases with no gene match: 4. The CDR3 bases are TGTGCCAGCAGCACCAGGACTAGCGGGAGGGACGAGCAGTACTTC. Protein product: CASSTRTSGRDEQYF.

The V and J genes are TRBV25-1 and TRBJ2-2, with 7 bases matching TRBD1. The junction had 3 bases not matched to a gene; V was cut back by 6 bases and J by 2 bases. Germline CDR1 is MGHDK and CDR2 is SYGVNS. The CDR3 spans 14 residues. The CDR3 reads CASSGQVNTGELFF. The CDR3, as DNA: TGTGCCAGCAGCGGACAGGTTAACACCGGGGAGCTGTTTTTT.

The J gene is TRBJ2-5, the V gene TRBV11-3; D unclear. Germline values: CDR1 SGHNT, CDR2 YENEEA. This CDR3 spans 13 amino acids. The V gene lost 2 bases and the J gene lost 1 base, with 5 bases spanning the gap. CDR3 nucleotides: TGTGCCAGCAGCTTAAATAGCCAAGAGACCCAGTACTTC. It is translated as CASSLNSQETQYF.

The chain carries TRBV27 and TRBJ2-7; maybe TRBD2 (6 bases). The CDR3 length is 15 residues. The ends were cut back, 3 bases at V and 2 bases at J, with 14 bases in the middle. CDR1 and CDR2 from the germline V gene are MNHEY and SMNVEV (reference sequence). The CDR3 sequence: CASSFALAGPYEQYF. The CDR3, as DNA: TGTGCCAGCAGTTTCGCTTTGGCGGGACCCTACGAGCAGTACTTC.

The V gene is TRBV5-1, the J gene TRBJ2-3; TRBD2 agrees at 15 bases. The length of the CDR3 is 18 residues. Trimming removed 4 bases from V and 0 bases from J; junction bases left unmatched: 6. Per germline, CDR1 SGHRS and CDR2 YFSETQ. In nucleotides, the CDR3 is TGCGCCAGCAGCGCGGGACTAGCGGGAGGTACTAGCACAGATACGCAGTATTTT. This sequence encodes CASSAGLAGGTSTDTQYF. The full variable domain, rest sourced from reference TRBV5-1 and TRBJ2-3, is KAGVTQTPRYLIKTRGQQVTLSCSPISGHRSVSWYQQTPGQGLQFLFEYFSETQRNKGNFPGRFSGRQFSNSRSEMNVSTLELGDSALYLCASSAGLAGGTSTDTQYFGPGTRLTVL.